This TCR beta chain is drawn from a study of identical twins. Study-level points and caveats: Weaker excess twin sharing was observed in beta out-of-frame sequences.

Germline lookup yields CDR1 DFQATT and CDR2 SNEGSKA (reference sequence). Unmatched junction bases numbered 4, after V lost 5 bases and J lost 7 bases. The CDR3 totals 13 residues. This clonotype came up a few times. Its antigen is not known. One entry per CDR3 protein results from TCRdb running MiXCR on the 5' RACE reads. The table shows about 460,000 distinct CDR3 sequences, with 13% to 15% occurring only once. This same sample was also taken into another study, of yellow fever vaccine responses in identical twins.

This clonotype was obtained from a woman aged 18-29 years in good health. The chain links TRBV20-1 to TRBJ2-4; 11 bases line up with TRBD1. Sequencing was carried out using CD4+ T cells sorted from blood. The CDR3 loop is CSASGTGGNIQYF. The CDR3 coding sequence is TGCAGTGCTTCCGGGACAGGGGGGAACATTCAGTACTTC.